This TCR beta chain came from a study of blood T cell repertoires in COVID-19. Study summary: Collection of acute and convalescent COVID-19 samples took place in the United States, Italy and Spain. T cells, B-cell-depleted T cells, or PBMCs supplied cDNA or gDNA.

CDR3 length: 16 residues. V lost 5 bases to trimming and J lost 0 bases; unmatched junction nucleotides: 2. The V gene's germline CDR1 is SGHVS and CDR2 FNYEAQ. Per the original methods: The assay estimated nucleated cells by amplifying reference gene primers. Profiling relied on immunoSEQ multiplex PCR, and the TCRdb table lists in-frame clones only, not all of them. V and J calls plus clone size are reproduced from that table; the DNA served to infer D and trimming. The table includes approximately 220,000 clones, about 80% detected once. Only one count was recorded for this clone. Sequencing was performed on peripheral blood. V and J are TRBV7-6 and TRBJ2-1; 12 nucleotides agree with TRBD2. This TCR derives from an older woman with acute or convalescent COVID-19. The CDR3 DNA follows: TGTGCCAGCAGCACGACTAGCGGGGGCTCCTACAATGAGCAGTTCTTC. It codes for CASSTTSGGSYNEQFF.